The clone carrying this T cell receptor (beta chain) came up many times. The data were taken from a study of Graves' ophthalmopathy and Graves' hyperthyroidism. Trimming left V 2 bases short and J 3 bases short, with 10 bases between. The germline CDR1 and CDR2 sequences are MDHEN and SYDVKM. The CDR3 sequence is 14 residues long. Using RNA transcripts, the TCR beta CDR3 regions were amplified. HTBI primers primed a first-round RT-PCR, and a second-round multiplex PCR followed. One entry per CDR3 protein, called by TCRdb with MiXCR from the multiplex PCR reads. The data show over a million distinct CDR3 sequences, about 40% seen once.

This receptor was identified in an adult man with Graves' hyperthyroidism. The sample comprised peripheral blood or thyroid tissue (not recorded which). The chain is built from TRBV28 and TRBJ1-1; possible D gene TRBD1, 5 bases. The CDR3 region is CASSLGDVHTEAFF. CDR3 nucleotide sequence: TGTGCCAGCAGTTTAGGGGACGTACACACTGAAGCTTTCTTT.